This T cell receptor beta chain was sequenced in a study of graft-versus-host responses after intestinal transplantation. The table came from immunoSEQ multiplex PCR; TCRdb's copy has only in-frame clones and leaves some out. Among roughly 38,000 clones listed, roughly 93% were seen once. The CDR3 is 15 amino acids. The V and J ends lost 5 bases and 4 bases, in that order; junction bases with no gene match: 7. In germline, CDR1 is SGHTA, CDR2 FQGTGA. On this clone itself: What it recognizes is unknown. This sample includes further DNA sequences coding for the same CDR3.

This chain joins TRBV7-3 and TRBJ2-3; 9 bases align to TRBD1. The material was unstimulated CD8+ T cells sorted from spleen or lymph node cells, obtained before transplant. This TCR was recovered from a human donor who was the organ donor for an intestinal transplant. The CDR3 here is CASSPTGGGADTQYF. The CDR3 DNA is TGTGCCAGCAGCCCGACAGGGGGTGGGGCAGATACGCAGTATTTT.